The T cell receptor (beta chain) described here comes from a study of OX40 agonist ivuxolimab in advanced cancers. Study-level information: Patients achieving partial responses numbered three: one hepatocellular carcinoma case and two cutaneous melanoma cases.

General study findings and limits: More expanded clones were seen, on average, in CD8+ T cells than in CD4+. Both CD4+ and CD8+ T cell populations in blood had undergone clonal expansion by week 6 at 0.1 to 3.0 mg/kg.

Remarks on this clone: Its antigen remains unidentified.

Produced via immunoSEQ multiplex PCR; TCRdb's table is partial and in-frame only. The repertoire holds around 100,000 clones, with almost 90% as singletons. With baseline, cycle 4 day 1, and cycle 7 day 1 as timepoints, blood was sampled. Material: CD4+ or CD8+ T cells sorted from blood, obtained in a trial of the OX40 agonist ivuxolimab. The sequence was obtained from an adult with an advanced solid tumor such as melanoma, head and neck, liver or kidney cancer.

DNA of the CDR3: TGTGCCAGCAGTTACTCGATGTTCCAAGAGACCCAGTACTTC. Translating it yields CASSYSMFQETQYF. V and J are TRBV6-5 and TRBJ2-5; D is uncertain. Germline V lookup: CDR1 MNHEY, CDR2 SVGAGI. CDR3 length equals 14 residues. V was trimmed by 0 bases and J by 1 base, leaving 6 bases between them.